The rows below give T cell receptor beta chains drawn from one sample of a study of cytotoxic CD8 clonotypes in ibrutinib-treated CLL. TCRdb's table, derived via immunoSEQ multiplex PCR, lists solely in-frame clones and lacks some. This table holds about 57,000 clones, 56% found once. The sample consisted of PBMCs, taken after 24 months of ibrutinib treatment. The receptor source for this set is a human donor with chronic lymphocytic leukemia. CDR3s include the opening cysteine and the closing phenylalanine or tryptophan. The D gene is left open where the match is weak. Not all rows give a size; the values are once, few, many and, for expanded clones, a class.

D: TRBD1
V: TRBV19
J: TRBJ2-1
size: -
CDR3: CASRQGLFNEQFF
DNA: TGTGCCAGCCGACAGGGCTTGTTCAATGAGCAGTTCTTC

D: -
V: TRBV5-1
J: TRBJ2-1
size: -
CDR3: CASSLGISSTEQFF
DNA: TGCGCCAGCAGCTTGGGTATTAGTTCAACTGAGCAGTTCTTC

D: TRBD1
V: TRBV4-2
J: TRBJ1-6
size: few
CDR3: CASSPQDRGRINSPLHF
DNA: TGTGCCAGCAGCCCACAGGACAGGGGCAGAATTAATTCACCCCTCCACTTT

D: -
V: TRBV6-5
J: TRBJ1-4
size: -
CDR3: CASSPRSSWGEKLFF
DNA: TGTGCCAGCAGTCCGCGAAGTAGTTGGGGAGAAAAACTGTTTTTT

D: -
V: TRBV6-5
J: TRBJ1-2
size: few
CDR3: CASTRRGRSYGYTF
DNA: TGTGCCAGCACCCGGAGGGGACGGTCCTATGGCTACACCTTC

D: -
V: TRBV5-6
J: TRBJ2-2
size: -
CDR3: CASSYTGGDTGELFF
DNA: TGTGCCAGCAGCTATACAGGGGGGGACACCGGGGAGCTGTTTTTT

D: -
V: TRBV29-1
J: TRBJ2-7
size: -
CDR3: CSAIGGAVSYEQYF
DNA: TGCAGCGCCATCGGGGGAGCGGTCTCCTACGAGCAGTACTTC

D: TRBD1
V: TRBV11-2
J: TRBJ2-4
size: -
CDR3: CASSPGTVPRDIQYF
DNA: TGTGCCAGCAGCCCCGGGACAGTTCCCAGGGACATTCAGTACTTC

D: -
V: TRBV5-4
J: TRBJ2-3
size: once
CDR3: CASSSDPGRLDTQYF
DNA: TGTGCCAGCAGCTCCGATCCGGGACGGCTAGATACGCAGTATTTT

D: -
V: TRBV5-1
J: TRBJ1-2
size: few
CDR3: CASSLDPGGYGYTF
DNA: TGCGCCAGCAGCTTGGATCCGGGCGGCTATGGCTACACCTTC

D: -
V: TRBV28
J: TRBJ1-6
size: few
CDR3: CASNWESSYNSPLHF
DNA: TGTGCCAGCAATTGGGAGAGCTCCTATAATTCACCCCTCCACTTT

D: -
V: TRBV7-2
J: TRBJ2-3
size: -
CDR3: CASSLGGTGALTDTQYF
DNA: TGTGCCAGCAGCTTAGGCGGGACGGGGGCACTCACAGATACGCAGTATTTT

D: -
V: TRBV18
J: TRBJ1-5
size: few
CDR3: CASSPRDNQPQHF
DNA: TGTGCCAGCTCACCACGCGATAATCAGCCCCAGCATTTT

D: TRBD2
V: TRBV30
J: TRBJ2-7
size: once
CDR3: CAWSMGTSGPGDEQYF
DNA: TGTGCCTGGAGTATGGGGACTAGCGGGCCGGGCGACGAGCAGTACTTC

D: -
V: TRBV5-1
J: TRBJ2-5
size: -
CDR3: CASSLVLSSDGTQYF
DNA: TGCGCCAGCAGCTTGGTATTATCTAGCGACGGGACCCAGTACTTC

D: TRBD2
V: TRBV18
J: TRBJ2-1
size: -
CDR3: CASSPPRGSSYNEQFF
DNA: TGTGCCAGCTCACCACCACGCGGGAGCTCCTACAATGAGCAGTTCTTC

D: -
V: TRBV6-5
J: TRBJ2-7
size: few
CDR3: CASRGGPGSYEQYF
DNA: TGTGCCAGCAGGGGGGGCCCTGGATCCTACGAGCAGTACTTC

D: -
V: TRBV30
J: TRBJ1-3
size: few
CDR3: CAWSVPTGYLNTIYF
DNA: TGTGCCTGGAGTGTACCGACAGGTTATTTGAACACCATATATTTT

D: -
V: TRBV6-5
J: TRBJ2-3
size: -
CDR3: CASSLGGPGTDTQYF
DNA: TGTGCCAGCAGTTTGGGGGGTCCTGGCACAGATACGCAGTATTTT

D: TRBD1
V: TRBV27
J: TRBJ1-2
size: few
CDR3: CASSYRGWNYGYTF
DNA: TGTGCCAGCAGTTACAGGGGTTGGAACTATGGCTACACCTTC

D: -
V: TRBV5-1
J: TRBJ1-2
size: -
CDR3: CASSLGERVYGYTF
DNA: TGCGCCAGCAGCTTGGGGGAACGGGTCTATGGCTACACCTTC

D: TRBD1
V: TRBV19
J: TRBJ1-5
size: -
CDR3: CASSQDRTSRGYSNQPQHF
DNA: TGTGCCAGTAGTCAGGACAGGACATCGCGGGGGTATAGCAATCAGCCCCAGCATTTT

D: -
V: TRBV11-2
J: TRBJ1-2
size: -
CDR3: CASSLARTGVSGYTF
DNA: TGTGCCAGCAGCTTAGCACGTACAGGTGTCAGTGGCTACACCTTC

D: -
V: TRBV9
J: TRBJ1-2
size: -
CDR3: CASSPLSQDRYGYTF
DNA: TGTGCCAGCAGCCCCTTATCCCAGGACAGATATGGCTACACCTTC

D: -
V: TRBV28
J: TRBJ2-3
size: -
CDR3: CASSVPHDTQYF
DNA: TGTGCCAGCAGTGTCCCCCACGATACGCAGTATTTT

D: TRBD2
V: TRBV5-1
J: TRBJ2-5
size: -
CDR3: CASSWGLAEETQYF
DNA: TGCGCCAGCAGCTGGGGACTAGCGGAAGAGACCCAGTACTTC

D: -
V: TRBV5-1
J: TRBJ1-1
size: few
CDR3: CASRYSGTMNTEAFF
DNA: TGCGCCAGCAGATATTCCGGGACAATGAACACTGAAGCTTTCTTT

D: TRBD2
V: TRBV5-5
J: TRBJ2-5
size: -
CDR3: CASSPGGGGQETQYF
DNA: TGTGCCAGCAGCCCCGGTGGCGGGGGCCAAGAGACCCAGTACTTC

D: -
V: TRBV9
J: TRBJ1-2
size: -
CDR3: CASSQDLEGYTF
DNA: TGTGCCAGCAGCCAAGACCTCGAGGGCTACACCTTC

D: TRBD1
V: TRBV5-1
J: TRBJ2-7
size: -
CDR3: CASNTGQGAREQYF
DNA: TGCGCCAGCAATACGGGACAGGGGGCTCGGGAGCAGTACTTC

D: -
V: TRBV9
J: TRBJ2-3
size: -
CDR3: CASSATVTDTQYF
DNA: TGTGCCAGCAGCGCGACAGTGACAGATACGCAGTATTTT

D: -
V: TRBV5-5
J: TRBJ2-3
size: -
CDR3: CASRFSVRAWQYF
DNA: TGTGCCAGCAGGTTTTCGGTTAGGGCTTGGCAGTATTTT

D: -
V: TRBV5-1
J: TRBJ1-3
size: -
CDR3: CASSLDRASGNTIYF
DNA: TGCGCCAGCAGCTTAGACAGAGCCTCTGGAAACACCATATATTTT

D: -
V: TRBV28
J: TRBJ1-3
size: few
CDR3: CASSFSHRPNSGNTIYF
DNA: TGTGCCAGCAGTTTTTCACACAGACCAAACTCTGGAAACACCATATATTTT

D: TRBD1
V: TRBV9
J: TRBJ2-7
size: few
CDR3: CASSPGGAEQYF
DNA: TGTGCCAGCAGCCCAGGGGGAGCCGAGCAGTACTTC

D: TRBD2
V: TRBV19
J: TRBJ2-1
size: -
CDR3: CASRTSGGASSYNEQFF
DNA: TGTGCCAGTAGGACTAGCGGGGGGGCCAGCTCCTACAATGAGCAGTTCTTC

D: -
V: TRBV15
J: TRBJ1-2
size: once
CDR3: CATSSMTDYYYGYTF
DNA: TGTGCCACCAGCAGCATGACGGATTACTACTATGGCTACACCTTC

D: TRBD1
V: TRBV18
J: TRBJ2-7
size: -
CDR3: CASSPLNRGFSYEQYF
DNA: TGTGCCAGCTCACCACTGAACAGGGGCTTCTCCTACGAGCAGTACTTC

D: TRBD1
V: TRBV6-1
J: TRBJ2-1
size: few
CDR3: CATGTGVYEQFF
DNA: TGTGCCACCGGGACAGGGGTATATGAGCAGTTCTTC

D: TRBD2
V: TRBV5-4
J: TRBJ2-3
size: -
CDR3: CASSELAGETDTQYF
DNA: TGTGCCAGCAGCGAATTAGCGGGGGAGACAGATACGCAGTATTTT

D: -
V: TRBV11-2
J: TRBJ2-1
size: -
CDR3: CASSLWAASSYNEQFF
DNA: TGTGCCAGCAGCTTATGGGCGGCCAGCTCCTACAATGAGCAGTTCTTC

D: -
V: TRBV5-6
J: TRBJ1-1
size: -
CDR3: CASSHPANTEAFF
DNA: TGTGCCAGCAGCCATCCGGCGAACACTGAAGCTTTCTTT

D: -
V: TRBV2
J: TRBJ1-5
size: -
CDR3: CASSTRGNQPQHF
DNA: TGTGCCAGCTCTACCCGGGGAAATCAGCCCCAGCATTTT

D: -
V: TRBV5-1
J: TRBJ2-2
size: many
CDR3: CASSLGPGHPNTGELFF
DNA: TGCGCCAGCAGCTTAGGCCCGGGACACCCGAACACCGGGGAGCTGTTTTTT

D: -
V: TRBV10-3
J: TRBJ2-3
size: -
CDR3: CAISGLATDTQYF
DNA: TGTGCCATCAGTGGACTTGCCACAGATACGCAGTATTTT

D: TRBD2
V: TRBV9
J: TRBJ2-6
size: -
CDR3: CASSPSKGLAGGPSGANVLTF
DNA: TGTGCCAGCAGCCCATCTAAAGGACTAGCGGGAGGGCCCTCTGGGGCCAACGTCCTGACTTTC

D: TRBD1
V: TRBV27
J: TRBJ1-2
size: -
CDR3: CASRPQGAQNNYGYTF
DNA: TGTGCCAGCAGACCACAGGGGGCGCAGAATAACTATGGCTACACCTTC

D: -
V: TRBV6-1
J: TRBJ1-1
size: -
CDR3: CASSGAGFTTEAFF
DNA: TGTGCCAGCAGTGGGGCAGGATTCACAACTGAAGCTTTCTTT

D: -
V: TRBV6-6
J: TRBJ1-6
size: -
CDR3: CASTWGAYNSPLHF
DNA: TGTGCCAGCACCTGGGGGGCGTATAATTCACCCCTCCACTTT